The rows below give T cell receptor beta chains drawn from one sample of a study of regulatory T cells in long-lasting Graves disease. Each CDR3 protein gets one entry after TCRdb re-called the multiplex PCR reads with MiXCR. The sample comprises approximately 400,000 distinct CDR3 sequences, approximately 12% of which are singletons, and 18% rests with the top ten. The same sample was also used in a study of T cells in Graves' hyperthyroidism and ophthalmopathy.

The material sequenced was peripheral blood mononuclear cells (PBMCs), taken at new diagnosis, from a patient treated with antithyroid drugs. These TCRs come from a woman aged 18-29 years with Graves disease. Both conserved end residues are trimmed from each CDR3. The order of the fields is V gene, J gene, CDR3 protein.

V: TRBV27; J: TRBJ2-2; CDR3: ASSLSITGELF
V: TRBV13; J: TRBJ1-6; CDR3: ASTLQGYSPLH
V: TRBV11-3; J: TRBJ2-1; CDR3: ASSTSRGSSYNEQF
V: TRBV3-1; J: TRBJ2-3; CDR3: ASSPSYSGGGTDTQY
V: TRBV5-4; J: TRBJ2-1; CDR3: ASSLFGTGLNEQF
V: TRBV7-9; J: TRBJ1-3; CDR3: ASSLDGLGNTIY
V: TRBV29-1; J: TRBJ2-3; CDR3: SVEADLRLDTQY
V: TRBV7-9; J: TRBJ2-1; CDR3: ASSQIFRAGEQF
V: TRBV7-9; J: TRBJ1-2; CDR3: ASSLTREHYGYT
V: TRBV20-1; J: TRBJ2-3; CDR3: SARPGGEYTDTQY
V: TRBV28; J: TRBJ2-3; CDR3: ASSPPDGDKGNTDTQY
V: TRBV4-1; J: TRBJ2-1; CDR3: ASSQELVGTSEF
V: TRBV15; J: TRBJ1-3; CDR3: ATSRDTGISGNTIY
V: TRBV29-1; J: TRBJ2-5; CDR3: SGGRETQY
V: TRBV12-3/TRBV12-4; J: TRBJ2-7; CDR3: ASTNRDRGYEQY
V: TRBV10-3; J: TRBJ2-1; CDR3: AITGQGIGEQF
V: TRBV6-2/TRBV6-3; J: TRBJ1-4; CDR3: ASSYAVGSDYEKLF
V: TRBV11-2; J: TRBJ2-3; CDR3: ASSHLAGGPQDTQY
V: TRBV2; J: TRBJ1-1; CDR3: ACPIREGAEAF
V: TRBV18; J: TRBJ2-1; CDR3: ASSPLAQGAIFYNEQF
V: TRBV30; J: TRBJ2-1; CDR3: AWSVGLVTYNEQF
V: TRBV6-1; J: TRBJ1-2; CDR3: ASSEVGQLMKLTNYGYT
V: TRBV19; J: TRBJ2-7; CDR3: ASSISTGGGEYEQY
V: TRBV2; J: TRBJ2-5; CDR3: ASSEVEGTNLGETQY
V: TRBV27; J: TRBJ1-1; CDR3: ASSLLTVNTEAF
V: TRBV5-1; J: TRBJ2-7; CDR3: ASSLMGEQY
V: TRBV5-1; J: TRBJ1-5; CDR3: ASRPGQGTDQPQH
V: TRBV3-1; J: TRBJ2-2; CDR3: ASSHRQGAGGELF
V: TRBV20-1; J: TRBJ1-2; CDR3: SAHGGPGQGGGYT
V: TRBV28; J: TRBJ1-2; CDR3: ASSGPSVQGNYGYT
V: TRBV7-2; J: TRBJ2-7; CDR3: ASSLVGGGPWNEQY
V: TRBV6-1; J: TRBJ1-6; CDR3: ASRGGGETPLH
V: TRBV6-5; J: TRBJ2-1; CDR3: ASSYPGSSGGSYNEQS
V: TRBV6-2/TRBV6-3; J: TRBJ2-3; CDR3: AIKEAGDTDTQY
V: TRBV11-2; J: TRBJ1-2; CDR3: ASRPTGSKYGYT
V: TRBV10-2; J: TRBJ2-2; CDR3: AGGYRTNLNTGELF
V: TRBV5-1; J: TRBJ1-4; CDR3: ASSLATGTNEKLF
V: TRBV6-1; J: TRBJ1-5; CDR3: ASSLTRLNQPQH
V: TRBV29-1; J: TRBJ2-1; CDR3: SVDGLARNEQF
V: TRBV7-2; J: TRBJ1-6; CDR3: ASSTRRPNSLH
V: TRBV7-3; J: TRBJ2-3; CDR3: ASSSVSTDTQY
V: TRBV6-2/TRBV6-3; J: TRBJ2-2; CDR3: ASSPWTGGTGELF
V: TRBV11-1; J: TRBJ2-2; CDR3: ASSSDRTNTGELF
V: TRBV7-2; J: TRBJ1-1; CDR3: ASSLGGGGKNTEAF
V: TRBV20-1; J: TRBJ2-3; CDR3: SALEEKGGTQY